These 10 T cell receptor beta chains came from one sample sequenced in a study of T-cell reconstitution after alpha-beta-depleted transplantation in children. The library targeted TCRbeta and was prepared with unique molecular identifiers. Using its own MiXCR run on the PCR reads, TCRdb lists one record per CDR3 protein. The sample records about 900,000 distinct CDR3 sequences, 25% to 35% being singletons. The source was PBMCs, mostly from graft donor cells, collected 360 days after TCRalphabeta/CD19-depleted stem cell transplant. These receptors were obtained from a boy in the first two years of life who had a stem cell transplant for SCID, so the T cells may come from the graft donor.

This clonotype was seen a handful of times. Germline is not matched at one junction end, which may reflect a read error. This chain links TRBV5-1 with TRBJ1-4; 7 bases line up with TRBD1. Germline V gives CDR1 SGHRS, CDR2 YFSETQ. The CDR3 consists of 15 residues. The CDR3 region has the DNA TGTGCCAGCAGTTTGGCAGGGACAGCTAATGAAAAACTGTTTTTT. Translation gives CASSLAGTANEKLFF.

The V gene is TRBV20-1, the J gene TRBJ2-7; D remains ambiguous. The V gene lost 5 bases and the J gene lost 0 bases, with 17 bases spanning the gap. CDR1 is DFQATT, CDR2 SNEGSKA, per germline (reference sequence). The CDR3 sequence is 15 residues long. In DNA form, the CDR3 reads TGCAGTGCTCGCGTATCCTGGTCCGACTCCTACGAGCAGTACTTC. This codes for CSARVSWSDSYEQYF.

This chain links TRBV4-3 with TRBJ2-1; TRBD2 matches 7 bases. J was trimmed by 2 bases and V by 2 bases; bases with no gene match: 6. Germline CDR1 LGHNA, CDR2 YSLEER. There are 16 residues in the CDR3. The CDR3 region has the DNA TGCGCCAGCAGCCAAACACTAGCGCGAACCTACAATGAGCAGTTCTTC. It yields the protein CASSQTLARTYNEQFF.

The table lists this clonotype with many counts. This chain links TRBV28 with TRBJ1-5; no reliable D call. The germline V gene encodes CDR1 MDHEN and CDR2 SYDVKM. This CDR3 is built from 14 residues. Trimming removed 3 bases from V and 0 bases from J, with 6 bases in between. CDR3 sequence reads: CASSFRFSNQPQHF. The CDR3 DNA follows: TGTGCCAGCAGTTTCAGATTTAGCAATCAGCCCCAGCATTTT.

This clonotype was seen more than once but under ten times. The chain has TRBV7-9 and TRBJ2-7; maybe TRBD1 (7 bases). The CDR3 length is 16 residues. V was pared by 3 bases and J by 6 bases, with 21 bases between. CDR1 and CDR2 from the germline V gene are SEHNR and FQNEAQ (reference sequence). The CDR3 DNA sequence: TGTGCCAGCAGCTTCCCGACAGGGAGGATCGGACTCGAGCAGTACTTC. It yields the protein CASSFPTGRIGLEQYF.

The chain recombines TRBV4-1 with TRBJ2-7; either TRBD1 or TRBD2 may supply D (6 bases each). V was shortened by 4 bases and J by 2 bases, with 21 bases between the two germline ends. This CDR3 contains 17 residues. Looked up from germline, CDR1 is MGHRA and CDR2 is YSYEKL. In DNA, the CDR3 is TGCGCCAGCAGCCGGACCTATATCGGGGGCTTGACCTACGAGCAGTACTTC. This encodes CASSRTYIGGLTYEQYF.

The chain recombines TRBV28 with TRBJ2-7; 11 bases agree with TRBD1. Germline V gives CDR1 MDHEN, CDR2 SYDVKM. With V trimmed by 8 bases and J by 5 bases, 8 bases remained unmatched. There are 14 residues in the CDR3. The CDR3 region is CASRSDRGQDEQYF. CDR3 DNA sequence: TGTGCCAGCCGGTCGGACAGGGGGCAGGACGAGCAGTACTTC.

The chain employs TRBV27 and TRBJ2-7; the match to TRBD2 covers 7 bases. This CDR3 is 16 amino acids long. J lost 3 bases, V lost 0 bases, and 8 bases had no gene match. Germline lookup yields CDR1 MNHEY and CDR2 SMNVEV (reference sequence). In DNA, the CDR3 is TGTGCCAGCAGTTTATCAATAGCGGGCCTAAACTACGAGCAGTACTTC. Translating gives CASSLSIAGLNYEQYF.

This clonotype was counted at least ten times. J is TRBJ2-1 and V is TRBV6-2 or TRBV6-3; unclear D gene. The CDR3 length is 13 residues. With 4 bases removed from V and 2 bases from J, the gap between germline ends came to 6 bases. In germline, CDR1 is MNHEY, CDR2 SVGEGT. Here the CDR3 DNA reads TGTGCCAGCAGTTTGCGGCCCTACAATGAGCAGTTCTTC. As protein: CASSLRPYNEQFF.

J is TRBJ2-2 and V is TRBV20-1; D is perhaps TRBD2 (5 bases). Germline loops: CDR1 DFQATT, CDR2 SNEGSKA (reference sequence). The CDR3 totals 16 residues. The V and J ends lost 5 bases and 10 bases respectively, with 26 bases between them. The CDR3 coding sequence is TGCAGTGCTCAAGAGGGCCTGGGCCTGGGTGAGGTGGAGCTGTTTTTT. Residues: CSAQEGLGLGEVELFF.